The 14 T cell receptor beta chains below all came from one sample that was sequenced in a study of cytomegalovirus exposure and HLA in healthy donors. The PCR contained 60 Vbeta and 13 Jbeta primers. Libraries were prepared by immunoSEQ multiplex PCR; TCRdb keeps only in-frame clonotypes and omits some of them. Its table lists 55,000 to 75,000 clones. The sequenced sample was PBMCs. These receptors came from a male donor in good health and CMV-seronegative.

This chain links TRBV11-3 with TRBJ2-2; D not certain. V was cut by 1 base and J by 6 bases, with 6 bases left in between. The CDR3 extends over 13 amino acids. The germline CDR1 and CDR2 sequences are SGHNT and YENEEA. The CDR3 nucleotides are TGTGCCAGCAGCTTAGCGCGTCCCGGGGAGCTGTTTTTT. Translating gives CASSLARPGELFF.

This rearrangement joins TRBV5-5 to TRBJ1-1; TRBD1 agrees at 9 bases. The CDR3 is made up of 15 amino acids. The ends lost 2 bases at V and 5 bases at J; junction bases unmatched: 7. The germline V gene has CDR1 SGHKS and CDR2 YYEKEE (reference sequence). The chain's CDR3 is CASSLLDRGLTEAFF. CDR3 sequence (DNA): TGTGCCAGCAGCTTACTGGACAGGGGACTTACTGAAGCTTTCTTT.

The rearrangement links TRBV6-6 to TRBJ1-4; the match to TRBD1 covers 7 bases. The trim removed 2 bases at V and 6 bases at J, leaving 9 bases unmatched. Germline-derived CDR1 and CDR2 are MNHNY and SVGAGI (reference sequence). This CDR3 is 16 amino acids long. CDR3 bases: TGTGCCAGCAGTTACGTCGAGGGGGCGGTCGATGAAAAACTGTTTTTT. Translation gives CASSYVEGAVDEKLFF.

Comment on this clone: Other DNA sequences in the sample encode the same CDR3. The genes are TRBV9 and TRBJ2-6; the match to TRBD2 covers 7 bases. The CDR3 is 19 amino acids. The trim removed 0 bases at V and 0 bases at J, leaving 9 bases unmatched. Per the germline V gene, CDR1 is SGDLS and CDR2 is YYNGEE. CDR3 in amino acids: CASSVAGGKALSGANVLTF. The CDR3 DNA sequence: TGTGCCAGCAGCGTAGCGGGGGGAAAAGCCCTCTCTGGGGCCAACGTCCTGACTTTC.

The CDR3 nucleotides read TGTGCCAGCAGCCAAGGTCCGGGGAATTCCTACGAGCAGTACTTC. It codes for CASSQGPGNSYEQYF. This chain joins TRBV4-2 and TRBJ2-7; D possibly corresponds to TRBD2 (5 bases). Per germline, CDR1 LGHNA and CDR2 YNFKEQ. Trimming removed 1 base from V and 1 base from J, with 11 bases in between. The CDR3 runs to 15 residues.

This rearrangement joins TRBV28 to TRBJ2-1; the match to TRBD2 covers 7 bases. CDR3 size: 15 residues. Germline loops: CDR1 MDHEN, CDR2 SYDVKM. After removal of 6 bases from V and 5 bases from J, the junction contained 10 bases not matched to a gene. CDR3 in DNA: TGTGCCAGCAGGGTCCGGCGGGAGAGCGACAATGAGCAGTTCTTC. This gives the protein CASRVRRESDNEQFF.

The rearrangement joins TRBV2 to TRBJ2-1; tentatively, D is TRBD2 (7 bases). This CDR3 spans 15 amino acids. V lost 7 bases to trimming and J lost 2 bases, with 15 bases between them. CDR1 and CDR2 from the germline V gene are SNHLY and FYNNEI. The CDR3 region is CASTGGGAPYNEQFF. CDR3 nucleotides: TGTGCCAGCACCGGCGGGGGCGCACCCTACAATGAGCAGTTCTTC.

The chain employs TRBV4-1 and TRBJ2-3; TRBD2 is a possible D gene (6 bases). Germline V lookup: CDR1 MGHRA, CDR2 YSYEKL. V was shortened by 7 bases and J by 1 base, with 21 bases between the two germline ends. CDR3 length: 17 amino acids. CDR3 region: CASTGDGFLTGTDTQYF. CDR3 coding DNA: TGCGCCAGCACGGGAGACGGGTTTTTGACTGGCACAGATACGCAGTATTTT.

The chain combines TRBV5-1 with TRBJ1-2, with D tentatively TRBD1 (6 bases). With 0 bases removed from V and 5 bases from J, the gap between germline ends came to 8 bases. The CDR3 spans 13 residues. Germline V lookup: CDR1 SGHRS, CDR2 YFSETQ. The CDR3 DNA reads TGCGCCAGCAGCTTGGACAGGGTATATGGCTACACCTTC. It translates to CASSLDRVYGYTF.

The V call is TRBV6-5, the J call TRBJ2-7, with TRBD2 matching over 8 bases. The CDR3 totals 14 residues. The V gene end was trimmed by 6 bases and the J gene end by 4 bases; junction bases not matched to a gene: 8. The V gene's germline CDR1 is MNHEY and CDR2 SVGAGI. The CDR3 bases are TGTGCCAGCAGCCCCGGGACTAGGCCATACGAGCAGTACTTC. This translates into CASSPGTRPYEQYF.

V is TRBV28 and J is TRBJ2-3; possible D gene TRBD1, 5 bases. CDR1 is MDHEN, CDR2 SYDVKM, per germline. The CDR3 sequence is 11 residues long. The germline V and J ends were trimmed by 5 bases and 9 bases, with 9 bases remaining between them. The CDR3 loop is CASSPSGTQYF. The CDR3 DNA is TGTGCCAGCAGTCCTTCAGGGACGCAGTATTTT.

The gene calls are TRBV4-2 and TRBJ2-1; 11 bases match TRBD2. This CDR3 comprises 17 residues. V was clipped by 0 bases and J by 9 bases; unmatched bases: 10. The germline gives CDR1 LGHNA, CDR2 YNFKEQ. The chain's CDR3 is CASSQEAGLAGRGEQFF. CDR3 coding DNA: TGTGCCAGCAGCCAAGAGGCAGGACTAGCGGGCCGAGGTGAGCAGTTCTTC.

V and J are TRBV4-3 and TRBJ1-1; D gene unclear. V was cut by 1 base and J by 5 bases, with 11 bases left in between. CDR1 LGHNA and CDR2 YSLEER come from the germline V gene. The CDR3 length is 14 residues. For the CDR3, the DNA is TGCGCCAGCAGCCAAGGTAGCGGAGGTACTGAAGCTTTCTTT. Its translation: CASSQGSGGTEAFF.

The chain has TRBV11-2 and TRBJ2-7; possibly TRBD1 for D (6 bases). The CDR3 runs 12 residues. The V and J ends lost 3 bases and 3 bases respectively, with 6 bases between them. CDR1 is SGHAT and CDR2 is FQNNGV in the germline V gene. The CDR3, as DNA: TGTGCCAGCAGCTTCAGGGGCTACGAGCAGTACTTC. Its translation is CASSFRGYEQYF.